Below, 24 T cell receptor beta chains from the same sample are listed, as sequenced in a study of Ad26.COV2.S vaccination and SARS-CoV-2 variants. This table comes from immunoSEQ multiplex PCR, and its TCRdb copy is limited to in-frame clones, with some not included. The sample records about 370,000 clones, 80% to 90% being singletons. Treatment of the sample: some 19 received Ad26.COV2.S at low or high dose, single or two shots; a few received placebo; per-sample allocation not given. After the first vaccine or placebo injection, samples were drawn on day 63. This material consisted of peripheral blood, taken in a trial of Ad26.COV2.S vaccine versus placebo. These receptors were obtained from a person aged 18 to 65 who received the Ad26.COV2.S COVID-19 vaccine or a placebo.

The chain joins TRBV19 to TRBJ1-5, with 8 bases lining up with TRBD1. The CDR3 contains 13 residues. V gave up 8 bases and J gave up 2 bases; unmatched junction bases: 2. Germline assignment: CDR1 LNHDA and CDR2 SQIVND (reference sequence). CDR3 sequence reads: CASSDRGNQPQHF. CDR3 DNA sequence: TGTGCCAGTTCGGACAGGGGCAATCAGCCCCAGCATTTT. The full variable domain, rest sourced from reference TRBV19 and TRBJ1-5, is DGGITQSPKYLFRKEGQNVTLSCEQNLNHDAMYWYRQDPGQGLRLIYYSQIVNDFQKGDIAEGYSVSREKKESFPLTVTSAQKNPTAFYLCASSDRGNQPQHFGDGTRLSIL.

The chain recombines TRBV21-1 with TRBJ1-1. TRBV21-1 is designated a pseudogene. The CDR3 has 16 residues. The CDR3, as DNA: TGTGCCAGCAACCCGGGGGGAGACAGGGAAGGGTCTGAAGCTTTCTTT. Its protein is CASNPGGDREGSEAFF.

A word on this clone: The same CDR3 arises from other DNA sequences in this sample as well. The chain recombines TRBV6-5 with TRBJ2-6; D may be TRBD2 (5 bases). Germline V gene data show CDR1 as MNHEY and CDR2 as SVGAGI. V shed 0 bases and J shed 3 bases, with 9 bases lying between them. The CDR3 is 16 residues long. CDR3 sequence: CASSYSRGSGANVLTF. CDR3 DNA sequence: TGTGCCAGCAGTTACTCGAGAGGGAGTGGGGCCAACGTCCTGACTTTC.

The chain couples TRBV12-3 or TRBV12-4 to TRBJ2-5; 7 bases map to TRBD2. Losses at the gene ends were 3 bases for V and 9 bases for J; bases not matched to a gene: 1. This CDR3 comprises 11 residues. CDR3 region: CASSLGGAQYF. The CDR3 nucleotides are TGTGCCAGCAGTTTGGGGGGGGCCCAGTACTTC.

This chain uses TRBV5-1 with TRBJ2-5; 10 nucleotides match TRBD2. With V trimmed by 4 bases and J by 5 bases, 5 bases remained unmatched. This CDR3 is built from 14 residues. The germline CDR1 and CDR2 sequences are SGHRS and YFSETQ. The CDR3 sequence is CASSHTTSGETQYF. DNA of the CDR3: TGCGCCAGCAGCCATACGACTAGCGGGGAGACCCAGTACTTC.

The rearrangement joins TRBV5-6 to TRBJ1-2; TRBD1 matches 7 bases. This CDR3 spans 14 amino acids. With V trimmed by 2 bases and J by 7 bases, 8 bases remained unmatched. The V gene's germline CDR1 is SGHDT and CDR2 YYEEEE. The CDR3 DNA follows: TGTGCCAGCAGCTTTCGCAGGGGGGAGGCTGGCTACACCTTC. Translating gives CASSFRRGEAGYTF.

The rearrangement joins TRBV2 to TRBJ1-4; 8 nucleotides agree with TRBD1. Germline assignment: CDR1 SNHLY and CDR2 FYNNEI. Losses at the gene ends were 3 bases for V and 3 bases for J; bases not matched to a gene: 3. This CDR3 comprises 15 residues. CDR3 region: CASSERDRPNEKLFF. In nucleotides, the CDR3 is TGTGCCAGCAGTGAGCGGGACAGGCCTAATGAAAAACTGTTTTTT. The full variable domain, in which reference TRBV2 and TRBJ1-4 provide the parts outside the CDR3, is EPEVTQTPSHQVTQMGQEVILRCVPISNHLYFYWYRQILGQKVEFLVSFYNNEISEKSEIFDDQFSVERPDGSNFTLKIRSTKLEDSAMYFCASSERDRPNEKLFFGSGTQLSVL.

The chain has TRBV19 and TRBJ2-3, with unresolved D. V shed 0 bases and J shed 7 bases, with 8 bases lying between them. CDR3 length: 13 amino acids. Looked up from germline, CDR1 is LNHDA and CDR2 is SQIVND (reference sequence). The CDR3 loop reads CASSIDLGHTQYF. Here the CDR3 DNA reads TGTGCCAGTAGTATAGATCTGGGTCATACGCAGTATTTT.

V gene TRBV7-2 combines with J gene TRBJ2-7, with D uncertain. Germline V gives CDR1 SGHTA, CDR2 FQGNSA. V was pared by 0 bases and J by 5 bases, with 8 bases between. The CDR3 contains 13 residues. The chain's CDR3 is CASSLAPDNEQYF. DNA of the CDR3: TGTGCCAGCAGCTTAGCCCCAGATAACGAGCAGTACTTC.

The genes are TRBV5-1 and TRBJ1-2, with D perhaps matching TRBD1 (5 bases). The CDR3 has 15 residues. Germline CDR1 SGHRS, CDR2 YFSETQ. V lost 5 bases and J lost 4, with 18 bases in between. Written as DNA, the CDR3 is TGCGCCAGCAGATCGGACCCTACAGGTCGCTATGGCTACACCTTC. Protein sequence: CASRSDPTGRYGYTF.

The rearrangement links TRBV5-8 to TRBJ1-2, with 9 positions matching TRBD1. Germline lookup yields CDR1 SGHTS and CDR2 YDEGEE. The trim removed 2 bases at V and 6 bases at J, leaving 5 bases unmatched. This CDR3 spans 14 amino acids. CDR3 sequence (DNA): TGTGCCAGCAGCTTCCTGACAGGGGGGGATGGCTACACCTTC. Protein product: CASSFLTGGDGYTF.

CDR3 sequence: CASSLGGLSGNTIYF. The CDR3 bases are TGTGCCAGCAGCTTGGGGGGGTTGTCTGGAAACACCATATATTTT. The V and J genes are TRBV11-2 and TRBJ1-3; a possible D gene is TRBD1 (5 bases). Trimming took off 3 bases at V and 1 base at J, with 10 bases between the two ends. This CDR3 contains 15 residues. Per germline, CDR1 SGHAT and CDR2 FQNNGV.

This sequence joins TRBV6-6 and TRBJ2-7, with 12 positions matching TRBD2. Germline CDR1 reads MNHNY; CDR2 reads SVGAGI (reference sequence). This CDR3 contains 16 residues. V lost 2 bases and J lost 4; bases outside the gene matches: 6. The CDR3 DNA reads TGTGCCAGCAGTTACGACACTAGCGGGGGGCTATACGAGCAGTACTTC. It is translated as CASSYDTSGGLYEQYF.

V gene TRBV11-2 combines with J gene TRBJ2-7; D unclear. The germline V gene has CDR1 SGHAT and CDR2 FQNNGV. The V end lost 1 base, the J end lost 3 bases, and 7 bases lay between the germline ends. CDR3 length: 13 amino acids. CDR3 loop: CASSLGRVYEQYF. CDR3 nucleotide sequence: TGTGCCAGCAGCTTAGGTAGAGTCTACGAGCAGTACTTC.

Of note for this clone: This sample also contains other DNA sequences that code for the same CDR3. The chain has TRBV19 and TRBJ2-1; 7 nucleotides line up with TRBD2. Looked up from germline, CDR1 is LNHDA and CDR2 is SQIVND (reference sequence). This CDR3 spans 15 amino acids. J lost 4 bases, V lost 3 bases, and 6 bases had no gene match. CDR3 amino acids: CASSIQRGAYNEQFF. DNA for the CDR3: TGTGCCAGTAGTATTCAGCGGGGAGCTTACAATGAGCAGTTCTTC.

The chain joins TRBV30 to TRBJ2-1, with 11 bases matching TRBD2. This CDR3 is 16 amino acids long. In germline, CDR1 is GTSNPN, CDR2 SVGIG (reference sequence). V lost 3 bases, J lost 4 bases, and 8 bases stayed unmatched. CDR3 nucleotides: TGTGCCTGGAGCTTAGCGGGGGGGCCTCTTTACAATGAGCAGTTCTTC. Protein product: CAWSLAGGPLYNEQFF.

This chain joins TRBV5-1 and TRBJ1-3, with 8 bases identical to TRBD1. The junction had 1 base not matched to a gene; V was cut back by 0 bases and J by 8 bases. This CDR3 is built from 13 residues. CDR1 and CDR2 from the germline V gene are SGHRS and YFSETQ. CDR3 in amino acids: CASSLVQGDTIYF. DNA of the CDR3: TGCGCCAGCAGCTTGGTACAGGGGGACACCATATATTTT. Drawing the rest from reference TRBV5-1 and TRBJ1-3, the complete variable domain is KAGVTQTPRYLIKTRGQQVTLSCSPISGHRSVSWYQQTPGQGLQFLFEYFSETQRNKGNFPGRFSGRQFSNSRSEMNVSTLELGDSALYLCASSLVQGDTIYFGEGSWLTVV.

The chain joins TRBV2 to TRBJ1-2; TRBD1 aligns across 10 bases. The junction had 9 bases not matched to a gene; V was cut back by 8 bases and J by 12 bases. This CDR3 has 12 amino acids. The germline V gene encodes CDR1 SNHLY and CDR2 FYNNEI. CDR3 residues: CASLSGQGRNTF. Written as DNA, the CDR3 is TGTGCCAGCTTATCGGGACAGGGGCGGAACACCTTC.

V gene TRBV6-5 combines with J gene TRBJ1-3; unclear D gene. The CDR3 has 15 amino acids. V was shortened by 6 bases and J by 1 base, with 13 bases between the two germline ends. Germline-derived CDR1 and CDR2 are MNHEY and SVGAGI. The CDR3 sequence: CASSQTLGSGNTIYF. The DNA of the CDR3 is TGTGCCAGCAGCCAGACTTTGGGGTCTGGAAACACCATATATTTT.

The chain recombines TRBV7-2 with TRBJ2-2, with D possibly TRBD1 on 5 matching bases. Germline values: CDR1 SGHTA, CDR2 FQGNSA. V dropped 3 bases and J dropped 7 bases, with 9 bases sitting between them. CDR3 size: 13 residues. The CDR3 reads CASSFQGYGELFF. Written as DNA, the CDR3 is TGTGCCAGCAGCTTCCAGGGATACGGGGAGCTGTTTTTT.

The chain combines TRBV5-1 with TRBJ1-1; D not resolved. The CDR3 runs 15 residues. With 1 base removed from V and 0 bases from J, the gap between germline ends came to 10 bases. Germline values: CDR1 SGHRS, CDR2 YFSETQ. Here the CDR3 reads CASSLWPSLNTEAFF. CDR3 coding DNA: TGCGCCAGCAGCTTGTGGCCCAGCCTGAACACTGAAGCTTTCTTT.

V usage is TRBV19 and J usage is TRBJ2-3; 13 bases map to TRBD2. Germline V gene data show CDR1 as LNHDA and CDR2 as SQIVND (reference sequence). The J segment lost 2 bases and the V segment lost 3 bases, leaving 8 bases of the junction unmatched. This CDR3 is built from 18 residues. CDR3 protein: CASSMGTSGAGFTDTQYF. The CDR3 nucleotides read TGTGCCAGTAGTATGGGGACTAGCGGGGCGGGATTCACAGATACGCAGTATTTT.

This sequence joins TRBV6-6 and TRBJ2-4; 14 bases align to TRBD2. V shed 5 bases and J 6 bases; nucleotides not matched to a gene: 12. The CDR3 covers 18 residues. Germline CDR1 MNHNY, CDR2 SVGAGI (reference sequence). This chain's CDR3 is CASSRRKTSGGATNIQYF. The CDR3 DNA follows: TGTGCCAGCAGTCGGCGCAAGACTAGCGGGGGGGCTACAAACATTCAGTACTTC.

This clone was found a few times. This sequence joins TRBV3-1 (or the pseudogene TRBV3-2) and TRBJ2-7; 7 nucleotides align to TRBD2. Germline-derived CDR1 and CDR2 are LGHDT and YNNKEL (reference sequence). Losses at the gene ends were 4 bases for V and 6 bases for J; bases not matched to a gene: 9. This CDR3 has 14 residues. In DNA form, the CDR3 reads TGTGCCAGCAGCCGGCGGGACTACGGGGGCGAGCAGTACTTC. Protein: CASSRRDYGGEQYF.